Below are 14 T cell receptor beta chains sequenced from a single sample in a study of HIV-infected patients and healthy controls. Antiretroviral therapy had run roughly three months, about 14 weeks, before follow-up blood collection. The repertoire came from unfractionated whole blood and reflected all unsorted peripheral T cells. 400 to 550 ng RNA was reverse transcribed with alpha and beta constant-region primers. Using multiplexing indices, alpha and beta chain libraries were generated apart by chain-specific third strand synthesis. TCRdb reanalysed the 5' RACE reads using MiXCR and keeps one entry per CDR3 protein. The sample includes some 8,900 distinct CDR3 sequences, over 7.5% of them seen just once. This specimen consisted of blood, obtained during antiretroviral therapy. The receptor set was obtained from an adult with HIV infection.

This clonotype showed up many times. The J gene is TRBJ1-1, the V gene TRBV7-2, with a tentative D call TRBD1 (5 bases). The V gene's germline CDR1 is SGHTA and CDR2 FQGNSA. The CDR3 extends over 16 amino acids. V shed 5 bases and J shed 1 base, with 17 bases lying between them. The CDR3 loop is CASSREGRLQNTEAFF. The CDR3 coding sequence is TGTGCCAGCAGCCGTGAGGGGCGACTACAGAACACTGAAGCTTTCTTT.

Many counts were recorded for this clonotype. V and J are TRBV19 and TRBJ2-1; TRBD2 matches at 9 bases. The CDR3 is made up of 15 amino acids. The V and J ends lost 1 base and 3 bases, in that order; junction bases with no gene match: 1. CDR1 LNHDA and CDR2 SQIVND come from the germline V gene (reference sequence). The CDR3: CASSIGSGGYNEQFF. The CDR3 nucleotides are TGTGCCAGTAGTATAGGTAGCGGGGGCTACAATGAGCAGTTCTTC. The variable domain in full, completed from reference TRBV19 and TRBJ2-1, reads DGGITQSPKYLFRKEGQNVTLSCEQNLNHDAMYWYRQDPGQGLRLIYYSQIVNDFQKGDIAEGYSVSREKKESFPLTVTSAQKNPTAFYLCASSIGSGGYNEQFFGPGTRLTVL.

This clonotype is classed as medium-sized. V and J are TRBV20-1 and TRBJ2-2; D might be TRBD1 (6 bases). Trimming took 5 bases from V and 0 from J, leaving 10 bases between them. The germline CDR1 and CDR2 sequences are DFQATT and SNEGSKA (reference sequence). The CDR3 spans 14 residues. CDR3 nucleotides: TGCAGTGCTTATGGGGGCGCGAACACCGGGGAGCTGTTTTTT. Residues: CSAYGGANTGELFF.

This clonotype was detected many times. CDR3 in amino acids: CSARDMTLDPYEQYF. The DNA for the CDR3 is TGCAGTGCTAGAGATATGACACTAGACCCCTACGAGCAGTACTTC. The rearrangement uses TRBV20-1 and TRBJ2-7; maybe TRBD2 (5 bases). Germline lookup yields CDR1 DFQATT and CDR2 SNEGSKA (reference sequence). V lost 0 bases to trimming and J lost 2 bases, with 14 bases between them. CDR3 length: 15 residues.

In its sample, this clonotype is medium-sized (0.01 to 0.1%). The genes are TRBV9 and TRBJ2-5, with 7 bases fitting TRBD1. This CDR3 region has 15 residues. The germline gives CDR1 SGDLS, CDR2 YYNGEE. With 3 bases clipped from V and 1 base from J, the junction kept 6 bases outside the gene matches. In DNA, the CDR3 is TGTGCCAGCAGCGAGACCCAGGGGGTCCAAGAGACCCAGTACTTC. This gives the protein CASSETQGVQETQYF.

The chain uses TRBV11-2 and TRBJ2-1; D is undetermined. The CDR3 covers 17 residues. CDR1 is SGHAT, CDR2 FQNNGV, per germline. Trimming removed 4 bases at V and 2 bases at J, with 18 bases between. CDR3 bases: TGTGCCAGCAGCTCCAAAGACACGGTTACCGCCTACAATGAGCAGTTCTTC. Translating it yields CASSSKDTVTAYNEQFF.

Within the sample, this clonotype is medium-sized. The chain recombines TRBV6-6 with TRBJ1-1; no firm D call. From germline, CDR1 is MNHNY and CDR2 SVGAGI (reference sequence). V gave up 2 bases and J gave up 0 bases, with 4 bases separating them. CDR3 size: 13 residues. CDR3 in DNA: TGTGCCAGCAGTTACACGGTGAACACTGAAGCTTTCTTT. Translated: CASSYTVNTEAFF.

This clonotype was detected only a few times. V gene TRBV5-6 combines with J gene TRBJ1-1, with D hard to call. Per the germline V gene, CDR1 is SGHDT and CDR2 is YYEEEE. The CDR3 sequence is 17 residues long. V was pared by 2 bases and J by 0 bases, with 17 bases between. CDR3 coding DNA: TGTGCCAGCAGCTTCTTCGGCGAGGGATTTATGAACACTGAAGCTTTCTTT. It yields the protein CASSFFGEGFMNTEAFF. Full variable domain (remainder filled in from reference TRBV5-6 and TRBJ1-1): DAGVTQSPTHLIKTRGQQVTLRCSPKSGHDTVSWYQQALGQGPQFIFQYYEEEERQRGNFPDRFSGHQFPNYSSELNVNALLLGDSALYLCASSFFGEGFMNTEAFFGQGTRLTVV.

This clonotype is medium-sized by share. The rearrangement joins TRBV7-2 to TRBJ2-3; D is possibly TRBD1 (5 bases). CDR3 length equals 14 residues. V was clipped by 4 bases and J by 5 bases, with 13 bases between them. From germline, CDR1 is SGHTA and CDR2 FQGNSA. The CDR3 is CASSWGLQGDTQYF. The CDR3 DNA sequence: TGTGCCAGCAGCTGGGGTCTTCAGGGAGATACGCAGTATTTT.

This clonotype is large (0.1 to 1%) by share. The V gene is TRBV4-3, the J gene TRBJ2-3; no reliable D call. The CDR3 covers 16 residues. Germline V gene lookup returns CDR1 LGHNA and CDR2 YSLEER. V gave up 1 base and J gave up 2 bases, with 13 bases separating them. CDR3 sequence reads: CASSQVEPGDTDTQYF. For the CDR3, the DNA is TGCGCCAGCAGCCAAGTCGAGCCTGGGGACACAGATACGCAGTATTTT.

This clonotype was seen repeatedly, ten times or more. The J gene is TRBJ2-3, the V gene TRBV28, with TRBD2 as a possible D gene (6 bases). Per germline, CDR1 MDHEN and CDR2 SYDVKM. The CDR3 extends over 14 amino acids. With 5 bases removed from V and 3 bases from J, the gap between germline ends came to 12 bases. Written as DNA, the CDR3 is TGTGCCAGCAGTACGGGACTGGGGACAGATACGCAGTATTTT. This translates into CASSTGLGTDTQYF.

This clonotype was detected ten times or more. The chain employs TRBV7-2 and TRBJ2-7; 8 bases map to TRBD1. CDR1 and CDR2 from the germline V gene are SGHTA and FQGNSA. Trimming cost V 1 base and J 2 bases; bases outside gene matches: 1. This CDR3 has 14 residues. The CDR3 DNA reads TGTGCCAGCAGCTTAGGACAGGGGACCTACGAGCAGTACTTC. Translated, it gives CASSLGQGTYEQYF.

This clonotype has ten or more counts. The chain couples TRBV7-9 to TRBJ2-1; 10 bases are a match to TRBD2. V shed 6 bases and J 2 bases; nucleotides not matched to a gene: 7. Germline CDR1 SEHNR, CDR2 FQNEAQ (reference sequence). The CDR3 is 16 amino acids. CDR3 in amino acids: CASSTRLAGPYNEQFF. The CDR3 DNA follows: TGTGCCAGCAGTACCCGACTAGCGGGCCCCTACAATGAGCAGTTCTTC.

By proportion, this clonotype is medium-sized. The gene calls are TRBV10-3 and TRBJ2-5; 7 positions agree with TRBD1. The CDR3 covers 14 residues. The V gene end was trimmed by 2 bases and the J gene end by 2 bases; junction bases not matched to a gene: 2. Germline assignment: CDR1 ENHRY and CDR2 SYGVKD. The CDR3 here is CAISEPGQQETQYF. Written as DNA, the CDR3 is TGTGCCATCAGTGAGCCGGGACAGCAAGAGACCCAGTACTTC.